Shown below are 6 T cell receptor beta chains from a single sample sequenced in a study of identical twins. One entry per CDR3 protein results from TCRdb running MiXCR on the 5' RACE reads. This table holds 500,000 or so distinct CDR3 sequences, 13% to 15% found once. These same records also appear under a second study, on yellow fever vaccine responses in identical twins.

Specimen: CD4+ T cells sorted from blood. The receptors come from a young woman in good health.

Many counts were recorded for this clonotype. The chain links TRBV5-1 to TRBJ2-1; 10 bases align to TRBD2. CDR3 length: 14 amino acids. The germline V gene encodes CDR1 SGHRS and CDR2 YFSETQ. V lost 4 bases and J lost 9; bases outside the gene matches: 7. CDR3 in DNA: TGCGCCAGCAGCCCACTAGCGGGATCCAGTGAGCAGTTCTTC. Translation gives CASSPLAGSSEQFF.

V gene TRBV2 combines with J gene TRBJ2-3, with 7 positions matching TRBD1. The ends lost 2 bases at V and 2 bases at J; junction bases unmatched: 4. CDR3 length: 15 residues. Germline V gives CDR1 SNHLY, CDR2 FYNNEI. The CDR3 reads CASSETGQITDTQYF. The CDR3 DNA reads as TGTGCCAGCAGTGAAACGGGACAGATCACAGATACGCAGTATTTT.

The genes are TRBV7-8 and TRBJ2-7; the D is unclear. Germline loops: CDR1 SGHVS, CDR2 FQNEAQ. V was shortened by 5 bases and J by 5 bases, with 10 bases between the two germline ends. This CDR3 has 12 residues. CDR3 protein: CASSAPANEQYF. CDR3 sequence (DNA): TGTGCCAGCAGCGCCCCTGCCAACGAGCAGTACTTC.

This clonotype came up many times. The CDR3 loop is CASSLSSGPYEQYF. The DNA of the CDR3 is TGTGCCAGCAGCTTATCCAGCGGACCCTACGAGCAGTACTTC. The rearrangement joins TRBV7-6 to TRBJ2-7; possible D gene TRBD2, 5 bases. The CDR3 has 14 residues. Germline lookup yields CDR1 SGHVS and CDR2 FNYEAQ. The V and J ends lost 2 bases and 2 bases respectively, with 10 bases between them.

The chain joins TRBV7-9 to TRBJ2-1; TRBD2 matches at 7 bases. The CDR3 loop spans 16 amino acids. V gave up 2 bases and J gave up 0 bases; unmatched junction bases: 4. The V gene's germline CDR1 is SEHNR and CDR2 FQNEAQ (reference sequence). CDR3: CASSLHGTNSYNEQFF. CDR3 DNA sequence: TGTGCCAGCAGCTTACACGGGACTAACTCCTACAATGAGCAGTTCTTC.

This clonotype was seen a handful of times. V gene TRBV5-6 combines with J gene TRBJ2-7; 10 bases line up with TRBD2. The V gene's germline CDR1 is SGHDT and CDR2 YYEEEE. The CDR3 runs to 16 residues. J was trimmed by 5 bases and V by 1 base; bases with no gene match: 9. CDR3 coding DNA: TGTGCCAGCAGCTTGAAGACTAGCGGGCCTCTCCACGAGCAGTACTTC. Translating it yields CASSLKTSGPLHEQYF. Full variable domain (missing parts from reference TRBV5-6 and TRBJ2-7): DAGVTQSPTHLIKTRGQQVTLRCSPKSGHDTVSWYQQALGQGPQFIFQYYEEEERQRGNFPDRFSGHQFPNYSSELNVNALLLGDSALYLCASSLKTSGPLHEQYFGPGTRLTVT.